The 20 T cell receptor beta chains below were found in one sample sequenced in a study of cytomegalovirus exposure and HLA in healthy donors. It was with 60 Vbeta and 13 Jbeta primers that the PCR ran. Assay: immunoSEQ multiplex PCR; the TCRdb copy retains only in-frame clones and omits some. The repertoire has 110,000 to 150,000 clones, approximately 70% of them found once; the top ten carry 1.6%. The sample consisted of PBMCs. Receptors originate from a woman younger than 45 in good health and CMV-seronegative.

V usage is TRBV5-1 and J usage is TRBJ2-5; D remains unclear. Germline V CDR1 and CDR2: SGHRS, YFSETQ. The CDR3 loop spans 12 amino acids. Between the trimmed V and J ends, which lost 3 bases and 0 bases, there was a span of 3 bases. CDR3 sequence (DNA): TGCGCCAGCAGCTCGTACCAAGAGACCCAGTACTTC. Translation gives CASSSYQETQYF.

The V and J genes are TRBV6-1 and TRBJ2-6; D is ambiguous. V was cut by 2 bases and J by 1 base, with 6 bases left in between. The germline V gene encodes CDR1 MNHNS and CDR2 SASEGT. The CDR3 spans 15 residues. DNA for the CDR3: TGTGCCAGCAGTGAACAGGATTCTGGGGCCAACGTCCTGACTTTC. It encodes CASSEQDSGANVLTF.

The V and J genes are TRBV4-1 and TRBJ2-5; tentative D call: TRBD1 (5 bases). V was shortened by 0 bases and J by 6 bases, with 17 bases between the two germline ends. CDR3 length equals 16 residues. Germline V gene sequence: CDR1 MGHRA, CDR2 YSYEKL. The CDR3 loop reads CASSQEPPAREQTQYF. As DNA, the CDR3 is TGCGCCAGCAGCCAAGAGCCCCCCGCCAGGGAACAGACCCAGTACTTC.

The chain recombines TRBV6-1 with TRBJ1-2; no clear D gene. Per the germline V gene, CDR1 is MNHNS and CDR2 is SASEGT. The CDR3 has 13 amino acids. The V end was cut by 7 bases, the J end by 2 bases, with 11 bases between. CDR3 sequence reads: CASTALANYGYTF. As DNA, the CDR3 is TGTGCCAGCACCGCACTCGCGAACTATGGCTACACCTTC.

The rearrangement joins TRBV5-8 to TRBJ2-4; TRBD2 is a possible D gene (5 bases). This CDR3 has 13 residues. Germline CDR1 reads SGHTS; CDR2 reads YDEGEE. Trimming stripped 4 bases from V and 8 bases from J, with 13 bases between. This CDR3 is CASSAGHGDIQYF. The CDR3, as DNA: TGTGCCAGCAGCGCGGGTCATGGGGACATTCAGTACTTC.

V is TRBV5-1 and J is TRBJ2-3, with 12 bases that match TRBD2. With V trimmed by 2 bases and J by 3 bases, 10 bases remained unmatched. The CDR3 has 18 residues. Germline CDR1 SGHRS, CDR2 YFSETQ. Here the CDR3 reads CASSFLGTSGSRTDTQYF. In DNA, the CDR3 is TGCGCCAGCAGCTTCCTCGGGACTAGCGGGTCTAGGACAGATACGCAGTATTTT.

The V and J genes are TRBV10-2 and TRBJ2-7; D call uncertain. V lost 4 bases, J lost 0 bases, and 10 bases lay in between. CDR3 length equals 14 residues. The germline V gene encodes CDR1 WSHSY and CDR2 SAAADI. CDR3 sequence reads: CASSGTGRSYEQYF. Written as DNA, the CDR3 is TGCGCCAGCAGTGGAACTGGGCGCTCCTACGAGCAGTACTTC.

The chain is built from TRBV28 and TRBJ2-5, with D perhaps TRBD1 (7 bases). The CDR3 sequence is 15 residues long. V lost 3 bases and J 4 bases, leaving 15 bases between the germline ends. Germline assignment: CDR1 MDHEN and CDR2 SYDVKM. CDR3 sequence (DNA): TGTGCCAGCAGTTTTGGGTCAGGGGGAGGAGAGACCCAGTACTTC. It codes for CASSFGSGGGETQYF. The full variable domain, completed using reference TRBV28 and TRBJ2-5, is DVKVTQSSRYLVKRTGEKVFLECVQDMDHENMFWYRQDPGLGLRLIYFSYDVKMKEKGDIPEGYSVSREKKERFSLILESASTNQTSMYLCASSFGSGGGETQYFGPGTRLLVL.

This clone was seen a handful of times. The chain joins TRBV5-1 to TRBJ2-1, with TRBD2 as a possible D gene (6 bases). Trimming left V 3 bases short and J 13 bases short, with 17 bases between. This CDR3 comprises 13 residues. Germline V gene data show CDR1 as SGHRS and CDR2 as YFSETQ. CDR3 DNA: TGCGCCAGCAGCTCTGGACCCTCGGAGGGTCAGTTCTTC. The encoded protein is CASSSGPSEGQFF.

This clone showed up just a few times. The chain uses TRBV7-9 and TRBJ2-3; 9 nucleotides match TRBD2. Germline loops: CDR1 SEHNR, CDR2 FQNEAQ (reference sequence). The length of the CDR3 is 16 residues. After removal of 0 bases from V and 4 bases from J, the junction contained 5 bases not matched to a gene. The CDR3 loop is CASSLALREGADTQYF. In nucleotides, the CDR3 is TGTGCCAGCAGCTTAGCGCTGCGGGAGGGGGCAGATACGCAGTATTTT.

Here the CDR3 reads CASSTGQGNEQFF. As DNA, the CDR3 is TGTGCCAGCAGCACCGGACAGGGGAATGAGCAGTTCTTC. The V gene is TRBV11-3, the J gene TRBJ2-1; 9 bases agree with TRBD1. The V and J ends lost 5 bases and 7 bases, in that order; junction bases with no gene match: 3. There are 13 residues in the CDR3. Germline V gene sequence: CDR1 SGHNT, CDR2 YENEEA. The whole variable domain, filled in from reference TRBV11-3 and TRBJ2-1, reads EAGVVQSPRYKIIEKKQPVAFWCNPISGHNTLYWYLQNLGQGPELLIRYENEEAVDDSQLPKDRFSAERLKGVDSTLKIQPAELGDSAVYLCASSTGQGNEQFFGPGTRLTVL.

The CDR3 sequence: CAFPPSAASSGNTIYF. CDR3 nucleotides: TGTGCCTTCCCCCCTTCGGCGGCGAGCTCTGGAAACACCATATATTTT. The rearrangement joins TRBV2 to TRBJ1-3; unclear D gene. The CDR3 loop spans 16 amino acids. The V gene's germline CDR1 is SNHLY and CDR2 FYNNEI. The V end was cut by 11 bases, the J end by 0 bases, with 20 bases between.

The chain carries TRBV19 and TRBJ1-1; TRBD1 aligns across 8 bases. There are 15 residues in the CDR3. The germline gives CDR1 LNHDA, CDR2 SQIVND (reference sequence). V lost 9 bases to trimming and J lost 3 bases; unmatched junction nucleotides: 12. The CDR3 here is CASEGDRTVHTEAFF. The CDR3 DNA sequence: TGTGCCAGCGAAGGGGACAGGACTGTTCACACTGAAGCTTTCTTT.

The CDR3 nucleotides are TGTGCCAGCAGCTTTAATAGCGGGGGGAATACGGGTACGCAGTATTTT. Its protein product is CASSFNSGGNTGTQYF. This chain connects TRBV7-2 to TRBJ2-3; 10 bases line up with TRBD2. The CDR3 totals 16 residues. After removal of 3 bases from V and 8 bases from J, the junction contained 11 bases not matched to a gene. CDR1 and CDR2 (germline): SGHTA, FQGNSA. Looking up the rest from reference TRBV7-2 and TRBJ2-3 gives the full variable domain: GAGVSQSPSNKVTEKGKDVELRCDPISGHTALYWYRQSLGQGLEFLIYFQGNSAPDKSGLPSDRFSAERTGGSVSTLTIQRTQQEDSAVYLCASSFNSGGNTGTQYFGPGTRLTVL.

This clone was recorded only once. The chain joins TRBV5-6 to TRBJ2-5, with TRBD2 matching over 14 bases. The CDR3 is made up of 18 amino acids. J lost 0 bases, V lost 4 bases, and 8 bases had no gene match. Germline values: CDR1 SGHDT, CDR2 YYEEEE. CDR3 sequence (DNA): TGTGCCAGCAGCCGAAGGAGACTAGCGGGAGGGTACCAAGAGACCCAGTACTTC. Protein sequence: CASSRRRLAGGYQETQYF.

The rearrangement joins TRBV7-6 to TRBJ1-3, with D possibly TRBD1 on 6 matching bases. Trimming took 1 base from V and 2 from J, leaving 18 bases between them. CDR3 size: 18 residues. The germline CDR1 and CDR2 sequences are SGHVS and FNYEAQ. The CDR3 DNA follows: TGTGCCAGCAGCTTAGAGGGGACACAGTTTTCTACTGGAAACACCATATATTTT. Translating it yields CASSLEGTQFSTGNTIYF.

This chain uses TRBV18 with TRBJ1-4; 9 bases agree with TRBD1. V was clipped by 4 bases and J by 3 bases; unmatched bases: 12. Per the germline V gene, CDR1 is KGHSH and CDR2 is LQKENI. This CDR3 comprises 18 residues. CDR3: CASSRQSTGGASNEKLFF. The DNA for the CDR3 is TGTGCCAGCTCACGGCAATCGACAGGGGGTGCGTCTAATGAAAAACTGTTTTTT. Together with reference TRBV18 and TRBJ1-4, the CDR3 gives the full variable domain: NAGVMQNPRHLVRRRGQEARLRCSPMKGHSHVYWYRQLPEEGLKFMVYLQKENIIDESGMPKERFSAEFPKEGPSILRIQQVVRGDSAAYFCASSRQSTGGASNEKLFFGSGTQLSVL.

CDR3 in DNA: TGTGCCATCAAGCCCGACAGCTTCACTGAAGCTTTCTTT. It yields the protein CAIKPDSFTEAFF. The chain joins TRBV10-3 to TRBJ1-1; the D gene is possibly TRBD1 (5 bases). CDR3 length: 13 amino acids. V lost 7 bases, J lost 4 bases, and 13 bases lay in between. Germline CDR1 ENHRY, CDR2 SYGVKD.

CDR3 sequence (DNA): TGTGCCAGCAGGGATACAGGGGTTGGAAACACCATATATTTT. Protein: CASRDTGVGNTIYF. This chain connects TRBV2 to TRBJ1-3, with 7 bases fitting TRBD1. The CDR3 spans 14 residues. V shed 6 bases, J shed 3 bases, and the junction held 5 bases outside the gene matches. In germline, CDR1 is SNHLY, CDR2 FYNNEI.

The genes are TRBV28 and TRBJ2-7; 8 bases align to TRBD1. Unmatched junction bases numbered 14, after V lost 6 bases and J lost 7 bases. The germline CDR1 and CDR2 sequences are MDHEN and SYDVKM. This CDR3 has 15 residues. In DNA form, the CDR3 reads TGTGCCAGCAGCCCGGCCGACAGACAGGGGAAAGAGCAGTACTTC. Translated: CASSPADRQGKEQYF.